Listed below are T cell receptor beta chains from one sample, sequenced in a study of CD8 T cells in Susac syndrome. TCRdb reanalysed the immunoSEQ multiplex PCR reads using MiXCR and keeps one entry per CDR3 protein. The sample consists of under 550,000 distinct CDR3 sequences, approximately 89% of them appearing once. The sequencing sample was made of CD8+ T cells from PBMCs. These receptors all come from a human donor with multiple sclerosis. Each CDR3 is given with its conserved first and last residue. The order of the fields is V gene, D gene, clone size, J gene, CDR3 protein. D genes are given only for firm matches. Clone sizes are given selectively: once, few, many, or a class where the clone is expanded.

TRBV10-3	TRBD1	few	TRBJ1-2	CAISDGPDRVGYGYTF
TRBV4-1	NA	NA	TRBJ1-2	CASSLQRGDGGYTF
TRBV7-9	NA	NA	TRBJ2-7	CASSLGLDNQYF
TRBV19	NA	NA	TRBJ2-7	CASSIFAGSYEQYF
TRBV6-5	NA	NA	TRBJ1-2	CASSYEDPRGYGYTF
TRBV29-1	NA	NA	TRBJ2-6	CSVGVGSGANVLTF
TRBV19	NA	few	TRBJ1-2	CASSIPWTAYGYTF
TRBV4-1	NA	few	TRBJ2-7	CASSQPRGEQYF
TRBV7-9	NA	NA	TRBJ2-1	CASSFSGVTGEQFF
TRBV6-1	TRBD1	NA	TRBJ1-1	CASSRQGALGYTEAFF
TRBV4-1	NA	once	TRBJ1-4	CASSQALGKLFF
TRBV27	TRBD2	NA	TRBJ2-3	CASSSLAGGYSDTQYF
TRBV19	NA	NA	TRBJ1-1	CASESAGMNTEAFF
TRBV25-1	NA	NA	TRBJ2-1	CASSDSGQNEQFF
TRBV6-4	NA	NA	TRBJ1-2	CASSDKWESTLYGYTF
TRBV14	NA	NA	TRBJ1-2	CASSQVLTGSRGYTF
TRBV2	TRBD1	NA	TRBJ2-7	CATQGEDRGDDEQYF
TRBV6-5	NA	NA	TRBJ2-1	CATSGSYNEQFF
TRBV7-2	NA	NA	TRBJ1-2	CASSFTTANYGYTF
TRBV18	NA	NA	TRBJ2-2	CASSRPDRANTGELFF
TRBV2	TRBD1	few	TRBJ2-3	CASSYRGIDTQYF
TRBV23-1	NA	once	TRBJ1-6	CASSQTGFRSSNSPLHF
TRBV11-2	NA	few	TRBJ1-1	CASSLETAVNTEAFF
TRBV30	TRBD1	NA	TRBJ1-5	CAWSGGQGGNQPQHF
TRBV3-1	NA	NA	TRBJ2-2	CASSRTGTAGELFF
TRBV30	TRBD1	once	TRBJ2-1	CAWRAGQGAIPQFF
TRBV7-9	TRBD2	few	TRBJ2-3	CASSGRGGGRSTDTQYF
TRBV27	TRBD1	NA	TRBJ2-1	CASSFLGTGRDEQFF
TRBV2	NA	NA	TRBJ2-2	CASSEVHTGELFF
TRBV11-1	NA	NA	TRBJ2-5	CASSLVGKTQYF
TRBV6-5	NA	NA	TRBJ2-5	CASSYPGVGETQYF
TRBV3-1	TRBD2	NA	TRBJ2-2	CASSQQLAGGPVGELFF
TRBV6-5	TRBD1	NA	TRBJ1-6	CASSLHATGGAYYNSPLHF
TRBV5-6	NA	once	TRBJ2-5	CASSFAVETQYF
TRBV5-4	NA	few	TRBJ1-2	CASSISGSESSDTF
TRBV28	NA	NA	TRBJ1-5	CASSGRDGVKPQHF
TRBV4-1	NA	NA	TRBJ1-1	CASSQMGSVEAFF
TRBV19	TRBD2	NA	TRBJ2-3	CASSPTSGRNTQYF
TRBV4-2	TRBD1	NA	TRBJ2-4	CASSRDSGPAKNIQYF
TRBV6-1	TRBD1	NA	TRBJ2-7	CASSERKGTGGDEQYF
TRBV5-6	NA	NA	TRBJ1-4	CASSSGPPTNEKLFF
TRBV5-4	NA	NA	TRBJ2-1	CASTGEGARVNEQFF
TRBV7-9	TRBD2	NA	TRBJ2-7	CASSGTSEQYF
TRBV7-2	NA	NA	TRBJ2-2	CASSSWTWNTGELFF
TRBV6-1	NA	few	TRBJ1-1	CASSEAEAFF
TRBV19	NA	NA	TRBJ2-1	CASRTGVLSYNEQFF
TRBV6-1	TRBD1	NA	TRBJ1-2	CASSPTGAGGYTF
TRBV15	NA	once	TRBJ2-3	CATSLTSTDTQYF
TRBV30	NA	few	TRBJ2-1	CASGPYNEQFF
TRBV11-2	NA	NA	TRBJ2-7	CASTGNSYEQYF
TRBV5-1	NA	NA	TRBJ1-2	CASSSGTEADYGYTF
TRBV23-1	TRBD2	NA	TRBJ2-7	CASSHPGLAASSYEQYF
TRBV11-2	TRBD2	NA	TRBJ2-7	CASRPGGGESYEQYF
TRBV4-1	TRBD1	NA	TRBJ2-7	CASSQESNRGFSYEQYF
TRBV5-6	TRBD2	NA	TRBJ2-2	CASSLLAGDIGELFF
TRBV5-1	TRBD2	few	TRBJ2-5	CASSWTSGIRETQYF
TRBV27	TRBD1	once	TRBJ1-5	CASSSGDREGDQPQHF